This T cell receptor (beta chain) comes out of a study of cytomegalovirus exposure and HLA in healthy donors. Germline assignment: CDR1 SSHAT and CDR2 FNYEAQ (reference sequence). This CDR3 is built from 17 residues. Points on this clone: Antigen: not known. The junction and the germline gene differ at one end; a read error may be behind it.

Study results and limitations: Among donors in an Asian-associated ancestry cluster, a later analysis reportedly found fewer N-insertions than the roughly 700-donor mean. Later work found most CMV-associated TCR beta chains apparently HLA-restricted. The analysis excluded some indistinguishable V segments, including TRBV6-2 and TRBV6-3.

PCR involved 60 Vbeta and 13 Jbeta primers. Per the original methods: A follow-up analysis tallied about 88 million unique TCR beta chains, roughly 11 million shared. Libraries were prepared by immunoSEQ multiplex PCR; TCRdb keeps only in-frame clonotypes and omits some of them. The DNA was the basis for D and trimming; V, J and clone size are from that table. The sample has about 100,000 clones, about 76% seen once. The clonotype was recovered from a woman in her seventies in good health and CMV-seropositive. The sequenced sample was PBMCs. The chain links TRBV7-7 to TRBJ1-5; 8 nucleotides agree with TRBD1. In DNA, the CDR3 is TGTGCTAGCAGCATAAGACAGGGGCTTGATAGCAATCAGCCCCAGCATTTT. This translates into CASSIRQGLDSNQPQHF. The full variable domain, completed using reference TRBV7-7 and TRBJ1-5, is GAGVSQSPRYKVTKRGQDVTLRCDPISSHATLYWYQQALGQGPEFLTYFNYEAQPDKSGLPSDRFSAERPEGSISTLTIQRTEQRDSAMYRCASSIRQGLDSNQPQHFGDGTRLSIL.